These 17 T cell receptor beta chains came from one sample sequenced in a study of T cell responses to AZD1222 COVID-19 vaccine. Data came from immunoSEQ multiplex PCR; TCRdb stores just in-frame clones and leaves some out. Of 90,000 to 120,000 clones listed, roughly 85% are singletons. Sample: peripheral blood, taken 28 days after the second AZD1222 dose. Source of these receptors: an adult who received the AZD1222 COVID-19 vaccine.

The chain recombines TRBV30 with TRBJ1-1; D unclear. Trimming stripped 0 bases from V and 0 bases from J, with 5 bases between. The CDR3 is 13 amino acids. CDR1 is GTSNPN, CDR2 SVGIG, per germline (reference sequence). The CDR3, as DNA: TGTGCCTGGAGTGTATCCGTGAACACTGAAGCTTTCTTT. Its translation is CAWSVSVNTEAFF.

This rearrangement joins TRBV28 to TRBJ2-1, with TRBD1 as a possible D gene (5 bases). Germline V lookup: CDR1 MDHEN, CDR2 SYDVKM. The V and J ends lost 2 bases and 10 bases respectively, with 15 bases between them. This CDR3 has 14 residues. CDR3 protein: CASSLSSQGKEQFF. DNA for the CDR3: TGTGCCAGCAGTTTAAGTAGCCAGGGCAAAGAGCAGTTCTTC.

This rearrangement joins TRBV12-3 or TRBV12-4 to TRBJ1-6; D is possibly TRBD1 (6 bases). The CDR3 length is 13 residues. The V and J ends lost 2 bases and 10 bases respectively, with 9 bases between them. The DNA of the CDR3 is TGTGCCAGCAGTTTACAGGGGCGGTCACCCCTCCACTTT. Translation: CASSLQGRSPLHF.

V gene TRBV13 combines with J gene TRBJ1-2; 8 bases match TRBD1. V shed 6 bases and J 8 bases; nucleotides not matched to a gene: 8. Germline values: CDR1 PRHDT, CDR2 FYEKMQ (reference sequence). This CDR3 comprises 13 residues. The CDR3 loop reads CASSQDRGRGYTF. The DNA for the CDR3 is TGTGCCAGCAGTCAAGACAGGGGACGGGGCTACACCTTC.

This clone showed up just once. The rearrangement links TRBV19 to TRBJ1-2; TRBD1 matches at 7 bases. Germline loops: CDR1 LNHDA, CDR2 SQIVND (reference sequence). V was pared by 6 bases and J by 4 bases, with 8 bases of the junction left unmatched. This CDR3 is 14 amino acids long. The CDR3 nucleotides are TGTGCCAGTAGCCCGGCCGACAGGGCCTATGGCTACACCTTC. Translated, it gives CASSPADRAYGYTF.

The CDR3 nucleotides read TGTGCCATCAGTGAGAGAGGGACAGTAGGCTACGAGCAGTACTTC. This codes for CAISERGTVGYEQYF. This rearrangement joins TRBV10-3 to TRBJ2-7, with 7 positions matching TRBD1. Trimming removed 2 bases from V and 3 bases from J; junction bases left unmatched: 7. CDR1 is ENHRY, CDR2 SYGVKD, per germline. The CDR3 length is 15 residues.

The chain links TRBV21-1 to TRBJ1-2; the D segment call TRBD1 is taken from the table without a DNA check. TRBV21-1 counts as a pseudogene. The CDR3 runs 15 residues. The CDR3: CASSKEGRRDYGYTF. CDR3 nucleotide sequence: TGTGCCAGCAGCAAAGAAGGCAGGCGTGACTATGGCTACACCTTC.

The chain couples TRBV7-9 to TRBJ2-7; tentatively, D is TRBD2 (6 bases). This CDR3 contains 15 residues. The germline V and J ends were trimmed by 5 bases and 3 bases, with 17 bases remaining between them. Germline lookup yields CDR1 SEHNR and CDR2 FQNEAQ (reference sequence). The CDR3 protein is CASSPAAGPNYEQYF. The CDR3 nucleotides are TGTGCCAGCAGCCCTGCGGCGGGGCCAAACTACGAGCAGTACTTC. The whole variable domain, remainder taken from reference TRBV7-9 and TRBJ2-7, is DTGVSQNPRHKITKRGQNVTFRCDPISEHNRLYWYRQTLGQGPEFLTYFQNEAQLEKSRLLSDRFSAERPKGSFSTLEIQRTEQGDSAMYLCASSPAAGPNYEQYFGPGTRLTVT.

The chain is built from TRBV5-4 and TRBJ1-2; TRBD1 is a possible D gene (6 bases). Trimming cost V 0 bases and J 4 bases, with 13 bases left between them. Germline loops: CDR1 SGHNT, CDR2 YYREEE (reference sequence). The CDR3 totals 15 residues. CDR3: CASSLAFPQGYGYTF. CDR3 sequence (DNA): TGTGCCAGCAGCTTGGCATTTCCACAGGGCTATGGCTACACCTTC.

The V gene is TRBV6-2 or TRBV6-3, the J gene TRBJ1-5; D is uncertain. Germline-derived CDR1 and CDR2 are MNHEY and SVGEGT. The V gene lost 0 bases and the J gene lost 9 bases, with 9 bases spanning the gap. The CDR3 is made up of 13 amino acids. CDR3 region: CASSYSGLGPQHF. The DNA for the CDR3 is TGTGCCAGCAGTTACTCCGGGTTGGGGCCCCAGCATTTT.

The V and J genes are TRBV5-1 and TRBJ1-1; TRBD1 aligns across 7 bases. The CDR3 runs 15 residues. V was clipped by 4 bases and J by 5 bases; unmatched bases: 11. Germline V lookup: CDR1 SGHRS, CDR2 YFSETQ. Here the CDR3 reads CASSKRQGDWTEAFF. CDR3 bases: TGCGCCAGCAGCAAGCGCCAGGGGGACTGGACTGAAGCTTTCTTT.

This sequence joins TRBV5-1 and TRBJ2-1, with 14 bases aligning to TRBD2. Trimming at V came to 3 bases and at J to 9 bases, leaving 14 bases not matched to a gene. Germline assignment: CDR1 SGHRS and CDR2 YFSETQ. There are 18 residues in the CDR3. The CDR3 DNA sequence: TGCGCCAGCAGCTGGGGCGGACTAGCGGGGGGTTCTTATAGTGAGCAGTTCTTC. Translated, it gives CASSWGGLAGGSYSEQFF.

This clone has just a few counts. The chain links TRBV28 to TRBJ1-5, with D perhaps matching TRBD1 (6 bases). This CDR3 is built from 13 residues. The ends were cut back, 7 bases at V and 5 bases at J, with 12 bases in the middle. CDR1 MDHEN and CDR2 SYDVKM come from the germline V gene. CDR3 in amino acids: CASNRDVYQPQHF. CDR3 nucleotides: TGTGCCAGCAACAGGGATGTCTATCAGCCCCAGCATTTT.

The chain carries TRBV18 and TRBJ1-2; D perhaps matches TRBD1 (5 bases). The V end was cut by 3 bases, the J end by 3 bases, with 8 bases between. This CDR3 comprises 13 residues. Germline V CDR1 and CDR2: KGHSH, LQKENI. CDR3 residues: CASSPRDYYGYTF. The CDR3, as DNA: TGTGCCAGCTCACCCCGGGACTACTATGGCTACACCTTC.

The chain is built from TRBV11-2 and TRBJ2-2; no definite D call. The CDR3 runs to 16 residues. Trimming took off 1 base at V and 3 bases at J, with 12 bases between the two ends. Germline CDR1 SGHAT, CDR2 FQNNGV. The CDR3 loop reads CASSLAPRGDTGELFF. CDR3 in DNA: TGTGCCAGCAGCTTAGCACCCCGAGGAGACACCGGGGAGCTGTTTTTT. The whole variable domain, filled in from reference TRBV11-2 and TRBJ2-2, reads EAGVAQSPRYKIIEKRQSVAFWCNPISGHATLYWYQQILGQGPKLLIQFQNNGVVDDSQLPKDRFSAERLKGVDSTLKIQPAKLEDSAVYLCASSLAPRGDTGELFFGEGSRLTVL.

CDR3 in amino acids: CASSLGGGNTGELFF. CDR3 nucleotide sequence: TGTGCCAGCAGCTTGGGCGGGGGGAACACCGGGGAGCTGTTTTTT. The V and J genes are TRBV5-4 and TRBJ2-2; 7 positions agree with TRBD2. The CDR3 length is 15 residues. The V gene end was trimmed by 0 bases and the J gene end by 1 base; junction bases not matched to a gene: 0. The V gene's germline CDR1 is SGHNT and CDR2 YYREEE (reference sequence). Supplemented by reference TRBV5-4 and TRBJ2-2, the full variable domain reads ETGVTQSPTHLIKTRGQQVTLRCSSQSGHNTVSWYQQALGQGPQFIFQYYREEENGRGNFPPRFSGLQFPNYSSELNVNALELDDSALYLCASSLGGGNTGELFFGEGSRLTVL.

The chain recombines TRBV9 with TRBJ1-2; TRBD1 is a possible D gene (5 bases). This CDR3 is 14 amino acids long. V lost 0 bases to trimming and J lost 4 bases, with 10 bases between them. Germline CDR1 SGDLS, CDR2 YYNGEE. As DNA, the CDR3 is TGTGCCAGCAGCGTAGAAGCAGGGCTCTATGGCTACACCTTC. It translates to CASSVEAGLYGYTF.